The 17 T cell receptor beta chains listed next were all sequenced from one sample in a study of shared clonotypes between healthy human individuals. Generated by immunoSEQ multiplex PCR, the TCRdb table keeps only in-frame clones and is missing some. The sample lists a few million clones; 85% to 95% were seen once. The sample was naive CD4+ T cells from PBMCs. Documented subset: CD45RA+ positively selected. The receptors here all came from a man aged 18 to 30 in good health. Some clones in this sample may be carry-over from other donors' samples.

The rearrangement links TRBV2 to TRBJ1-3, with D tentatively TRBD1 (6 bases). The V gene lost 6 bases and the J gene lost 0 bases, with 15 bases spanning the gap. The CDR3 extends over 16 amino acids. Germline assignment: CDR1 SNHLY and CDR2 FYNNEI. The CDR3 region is CASSLQGLLSGNTIYF. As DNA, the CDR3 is TGTGCCAGCAGCCTACAGGGACTCCTCTCTGGAAACACCATATATTTT. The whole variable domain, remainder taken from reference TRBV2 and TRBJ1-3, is EPEVTQTPSHQVTQMGQEVILRCVPISNHLYFYWYRQILGQKVEFLVSFYNNEISEKSEIFDDQFSVERPDGSNFTLKIRSTKLEDSAMYFCASSLQGLLSGNTIYFGEGSWLTVV.

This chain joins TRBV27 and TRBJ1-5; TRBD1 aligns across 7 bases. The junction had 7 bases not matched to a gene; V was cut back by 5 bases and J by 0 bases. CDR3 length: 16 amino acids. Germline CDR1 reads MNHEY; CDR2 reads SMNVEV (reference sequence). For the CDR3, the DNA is TGTGCCAGCAGTAGGATCGGGACAGATAGCAATCAGCCCCAGCATTTT. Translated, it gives CASSRIGTDSNQPQHF.

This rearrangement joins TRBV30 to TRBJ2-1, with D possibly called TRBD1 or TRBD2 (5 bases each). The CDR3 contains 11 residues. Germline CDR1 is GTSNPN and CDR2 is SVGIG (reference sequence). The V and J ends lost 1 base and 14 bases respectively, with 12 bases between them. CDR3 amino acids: CAWSARDVEFF. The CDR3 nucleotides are TGTGCCTGGAGTGCCCGGGACGTGGAGTTCTTC.

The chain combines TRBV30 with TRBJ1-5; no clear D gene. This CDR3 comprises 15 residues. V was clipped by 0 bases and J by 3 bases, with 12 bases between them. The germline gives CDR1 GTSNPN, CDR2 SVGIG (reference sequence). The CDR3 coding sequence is TGTGCCTGGAGTGTAAAGGGTCTGAACAATCAGCCCCAGCATTTT. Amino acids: CAWSVKGLNNQPQHF.

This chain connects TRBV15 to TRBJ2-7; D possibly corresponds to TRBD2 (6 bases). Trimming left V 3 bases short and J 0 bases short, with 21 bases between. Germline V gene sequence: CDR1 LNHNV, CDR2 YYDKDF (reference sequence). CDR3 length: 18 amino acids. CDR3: CATSSYGQRAFSSYEQYF. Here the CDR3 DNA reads TGTGCCACCAGCAGTTACGGTCAGCGGGCCTTCTCCTCCTACGAGCAGTACTTC.

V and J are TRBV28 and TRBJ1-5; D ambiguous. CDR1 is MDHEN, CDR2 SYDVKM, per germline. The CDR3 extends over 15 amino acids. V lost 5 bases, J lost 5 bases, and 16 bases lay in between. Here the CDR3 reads CASSPSPIPDQPQHF. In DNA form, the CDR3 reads TGTGCCAGCAGTCCATCCCCGATTCCCGATCAGCCCCAGCATTTT.

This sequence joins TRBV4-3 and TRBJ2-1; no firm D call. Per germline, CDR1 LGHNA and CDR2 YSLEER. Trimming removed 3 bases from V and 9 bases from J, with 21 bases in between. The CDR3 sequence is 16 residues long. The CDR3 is CASSQALSAESFEQFF. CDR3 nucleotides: TGCGCCAGCAGCCAGGCCTTGAGCGCCGAAAGCTTTGAGCAGTTCTTC.

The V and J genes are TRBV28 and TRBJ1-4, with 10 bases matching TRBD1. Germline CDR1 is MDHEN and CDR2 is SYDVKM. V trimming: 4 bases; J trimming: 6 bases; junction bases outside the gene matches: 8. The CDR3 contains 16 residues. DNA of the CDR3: TGTGCCAGCAGTTCCGGAGGACAGGGGGGGTATGAAAAACTGTTTTTT. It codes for CASSSGGQGGYEKLFF.

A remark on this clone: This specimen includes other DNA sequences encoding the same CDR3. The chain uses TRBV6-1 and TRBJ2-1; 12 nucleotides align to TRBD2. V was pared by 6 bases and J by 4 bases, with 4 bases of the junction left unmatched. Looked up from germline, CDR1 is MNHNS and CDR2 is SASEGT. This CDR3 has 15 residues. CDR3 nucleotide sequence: TGTGCCAGCAGGGTCCTAGCGGGGGGGTACAATGAGCAGTTCTTC. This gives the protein CASRVLAGGYNEQFF.

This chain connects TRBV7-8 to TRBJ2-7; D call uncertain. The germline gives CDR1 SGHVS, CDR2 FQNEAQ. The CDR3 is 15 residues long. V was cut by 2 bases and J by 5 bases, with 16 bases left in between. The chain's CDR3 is CASSLRRLDFHEQYF. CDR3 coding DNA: TGTGCCAGCAGCTTAAGGCGGCTAGACTTCCACGAGCAGTACTTC.

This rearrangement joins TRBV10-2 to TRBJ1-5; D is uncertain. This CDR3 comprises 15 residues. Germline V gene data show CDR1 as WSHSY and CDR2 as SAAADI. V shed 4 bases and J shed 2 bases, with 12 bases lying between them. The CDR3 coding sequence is TGCGCCAGCAGTGGCCTAGGTTTGGGCAATCAGCCCCAGCATTTT. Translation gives CASSGLGLGNQPQHF.

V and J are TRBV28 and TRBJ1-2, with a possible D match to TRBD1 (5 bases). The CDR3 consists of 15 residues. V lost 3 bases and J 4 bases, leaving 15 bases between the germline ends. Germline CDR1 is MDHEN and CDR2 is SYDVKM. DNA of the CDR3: TGTGCCAGCAGTTTTGGGGCGGAGGGGATCTATGGCTACACCTTC. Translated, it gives CASSFGAEGIYGYTF.

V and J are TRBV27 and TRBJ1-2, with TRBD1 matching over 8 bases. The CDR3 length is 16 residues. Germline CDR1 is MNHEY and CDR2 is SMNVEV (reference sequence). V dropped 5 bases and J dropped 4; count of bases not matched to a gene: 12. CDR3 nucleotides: TGTGCCAGCAGTCCTCTTTTGGGACAGGAAGTCTATGGCTACACCTTC. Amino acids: CASSPLLGQEVYGYTF.

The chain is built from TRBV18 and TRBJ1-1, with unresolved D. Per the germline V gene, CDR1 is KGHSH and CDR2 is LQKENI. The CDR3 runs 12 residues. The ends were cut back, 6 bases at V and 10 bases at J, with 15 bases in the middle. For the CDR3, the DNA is TGTGCCAGCTCCCCGACCGGTCAATTAGCTTTCTTT. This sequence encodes CASSPTGQLAFF.

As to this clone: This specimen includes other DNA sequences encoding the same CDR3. Written as DNA, the CDR3 is TGTGCCAGCTCTAGTAGGGTGACTGAAGCTTTCTTT. It is translated as CASSSRVTEAFF. This chain joins TRBV6-5 and TRBJ1-1, with unresolved D. The CDR3 sequence is 12 residues long. Between the trimmed V and J ends, which lost 8 bases and 5 bases, there was a span of 12 bases. Germline CDR1 reads MNHEY; CDR2 reads SVGAGI.

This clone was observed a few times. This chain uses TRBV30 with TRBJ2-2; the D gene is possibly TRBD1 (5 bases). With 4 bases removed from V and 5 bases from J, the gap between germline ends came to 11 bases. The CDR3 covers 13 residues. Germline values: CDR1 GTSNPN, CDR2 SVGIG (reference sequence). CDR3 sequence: CAWKSRATGELFF. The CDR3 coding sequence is TGTGCCTGGAAGTCCAGGGCGACCGGGGAGCTGTTTTTT.

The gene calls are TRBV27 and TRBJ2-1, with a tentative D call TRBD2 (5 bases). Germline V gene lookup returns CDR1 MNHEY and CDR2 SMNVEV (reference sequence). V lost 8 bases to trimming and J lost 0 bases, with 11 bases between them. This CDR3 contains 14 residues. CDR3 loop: CASRDIVSYNEQFF. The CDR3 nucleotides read TGTGCCAGCCGGGATATAGTCTCCTACAATGAGCAGTTCTTC.